This T cell receptor (beta chain) was identified during a study of T-cell memory formation after mild COVID-19. On this clonotype itself: Its antigen is still unknown.

Findings of the study overall: Clones which contracted sat mainly in CM and EM if CD4+, and in EMRA if CD8+.

This CDR3 has 14 residues. CDR1 GTSNPN and CDR2 SVGIG come from the germline V gene (reference sequence). With 0 bases removed from V and 4 bases from J, the gap between germline ends came to 9 bases. TCRdb ran MiXCR on the 5' RACE reads and lists one entry per CDR3 protein. In the table there are roughly 130,000 distinct CDR3 sequences, approximately 15% of which are singletons. The genes are TRBV30 and TRBJ1-4, with D uncertain. The sample comprised PBMCs or a T cell subset sorted from them (not recorded which). The receptor was isolated from a man in his late teens or twenties who had mild COVID-19 (a few samples of this study predate the infection). Cell type and time point are not known. The DNA of the CDR3 is TGTGCCTGGAGTGTACGCAGTCATAATGAAAAACTGTTTTTT. Amino acids: CAWSVRSHNEKLFF. The entire variable domain, with the rest obtained from reference TRBV30 and TRBJ1-4, is as follows: SQTIHQWPATLVQPVGSPLSLECTVEGTSNPNLYWYRQAAGRGLQLLFYSVGIGQISSEVPQNLSASRPQDRQFILSSKKLLLSDSGFYLCAWSVRSHNEKLFFGSGTQLSVL.